This T cell receptor beta chain was captured in a study of tissue T cells after allogeneic stem cell transplantation. Study-level points and caveats: Blood and spleen captured only part of the tissue TCR repertoire.

Survey-depth TCRbeta CDR3 sequencing reported V/J genes and productive frequencies. TCRdb's copy holds only in-frame clones and misses some; the assay was immunoSEQ multiplex PCR. Of approximately 4,700 clones listed, 32% are singletons. The time point was: mouse harvest day 14 after allogeneic transplant. Mouse grafts combined 10^7 T-cell-depleted bone marrow cells with 10^6 splenic CD5+ T cells. This mouse GVHD model was MHC-mismatched B6 to BALB/c, profiled day 7 or 14. In regard to this clone: Its specificity is not known. Gene and germline names: mouse. The sequence runs out 1 residue before the end of the CDR3; the remainder is reconstructed from the germline J gene.

Germline V gene lookup returns CDR1 KGHTA and CDR2 FQNQQP. The CDR3 is 13 residues long. This sequence was found in a female BALB/c mouse given C57BL/6 T cells with graft-versus-host disease after an allogeneic hematopoietic cell transplant. The material sequenced was skin. The V gene is TRBV23, the J gene TRBJ2-5. The CDR3: CSSSQEGRDTQYF. The covered CDR3 bases are TGCTCCAGCAGTCAAGAGGGGCGAGACACCCAGTAC. Full variable domain (missing parts from reference TRBV23 and TRBJ2-5): DAAVTQKPRYLIKMKGQEAEMKCIPEKGHTAVFWYQQKQSKELKFLIYFQNQQPLDQIDMVKERFSAVCPSSSLCSLGIRTCEAEDSALYLCSSSQEGRDTQYFGPGTRLLVL.